The sequence of this TCR beta chain was determined in a study of CD8 T cells in Susac syndrome. Random-hexamer reverse transcription was applied to about 0.45 to 1 ug RNA. With immunoSEQ multiplex PCR, TCR beta CDR3 was amplified across 54 Vbeta and 13 Jbeta. Using its own MiXCR run on the immunoSEQ multiplex PCR reads, TCRdb lists one record per CDR3 protein. Among around 130,000 distinct CDR3 sequences listed, around 95% were seen once. The CDR3 has 12 residues. In germline, CDR1 is MNHEY, CDR2 SMNVEV (reference sequence). V was clipped by 6 bases and J by 5 bases, with 11 bases between them. The count of this clonotype is one.

The chain joins TRBV27 to TRBJ2-7; the D is unclear. This clonotype originated in a human donor in good health. The sequenced material came from CD4+ T cells from PBMCs. The CDR3, as DNA: TGTGCCAGCAGAAGGAAGGAGAACGAGCAGTACTTC. Translated, it gives CASRRKENEQYF.